These 27 T cell receptor beta chains were all obtained from the same sample, sequenced in a study of naive and memory T cell subsets. These TCRs' antigens remain unknown. An equimolar mix of two oligonucleotides served as the beta constant-region primer for TRBC1 and TRBC2. Four rounds of PCR amplified the ligated cDNA using nested alpha and beta constant-region primers plus SP2. TCRdb re-called the UMI-ligation and nested PCR reads through MiXCR, storing one row per CDR3 protein. Of roughly 83,000 distinct CDR3 sequences listed, approximately 10% are singletons. Study outcomes and limitations: Naive repertoires, especially CD8, held a few larger clonotypes, possibly memory cells re-expressing CD45RA.

Specimen: naive CD4+ T cells from blood. These receptors came from a human donor in good health.

The gene calls are TRBV6-6 and TRBJ1-1; 10 nucleotides line up with TRBD1. The CDR3 covers 16 residues. The junction had 7 bases not matched to a gene; V was cut back by 5 bases and J by 1 base. Germline-derived CDR1 and CDR2 are MNHNY and SVGAGI (reference sequence). The CDR3 region is CASSPGQGEGNTEAFF. The DNA for the CDR3 is TGTGCCAGCAGTCCCGGACAGGGGGAAGGGAACACTGAAGCTTTCTTT.

This clonotype occurred a few times. J is TRBJ2-5 and V is TRBV29-1; 9 bases are shared with TRBD2. The CDR3 has 13 residues. The trim removed 3 bases at V and 5 bases at J, leaving 4 bases unmatched. Per germline, CDR1 SQVTM and CDR2 ANQGSEA. The CDR3 region is CSVESGRRETQYF. The CDR3 nucleotides are TGCAGCGTTGAGAGCGGGAGGCGGGAGACCCAGTACTTC.

This chain uses TRBV5-1 with TRBJ2-1, with TRBD1 matching 10 bases. The CDR3 consists of 16 residues. CDR1 is SGHRS, CDR2 YFSETQ, per germline. The junction had 11 bases not matched to a gene; V was cut back by 4 bases and J by 7 bases. The DNA of the CDR3 is TGCGCCAGCAGCCCCACGACCGGGACAGGGGCGAATGAGCAGTTCTTC. Translating it yields CASSPTTGTGANEQFF.

A few counts support this clonotype. The chain joins TRBV7-2 to TRBJ2-7; D may correspond to TRBD1 or TRBD2 (5 bases each). CDR1 and CDR2 (germline): SGHTA, FQGNSA. This CDR3 is built from 13 residues. The germline V and J ends were trimmed by 2 bases and 6 bases, with 11 bases remaining between them. CDR3 sequence (DNA): TGTGCCAGCAGCTTACTTCATGGGGGCGAGCAGTACTTC. It translates to CASSLLHGGEQYF.

This clonotype was seen a handful of times. The chain joins TRBV12-3 or TRBV12-4 to TRBJ1-2; tentative D call: TRBD1 (5 bases). With 2 bases removed from V and 7 bases from J, the gap between germline ends came to 8 bases. There are 12 residues in the CDR3. The CDR3 bases are TGTGCCAGCAGTTTAACGGGACGTGGCTACACCTTC. Translating gives CASSLTGRGYTF.

The rearrangement uses TRBV12-3 or TRBV12-4 and TRBJ2-7; 7 nucleotides match TRBD1. The CDR3 extends over 12 amino acids. V lost 6 bases and J lost 4; bases outside the gene matches: 3. The CDR3 DNA sequence: TGTGCCAGCAGGGACAGGACGTACGAGCAGTACTTC. This gives the protein CASRDRTYEQYF.

This clonotype came up many times. The chain couples TRBV20-1 to TRBJ2-7; 7 bases map to TRBD1. The germline gives CDR1 DFQATT, CDR2 SNEGSKA (reference sequence). Losses at the gene ends were 2 bases for V and 4 bases for J; bases not matched to a gene: 11. The CDR3 spans 15 residues. The chain's CDR3 is CSARSNTGVRYEQYF. The CDR3, as DNA: TGCAGTGCTAGAAGCAACACAGGGGTGAGGTACGAGCAGTACTTC.

This clonotype was seen a handful of times. The genes are TRBV24-1 and TRBJ2-5; TRBD1 or TRBD2 may be the D gene (5 bases each). The ends were cut back, 8 bases at V and 5 bases at J, with 26 bases in the middle. The CDR3 length is 17 residues. Germline CDR1 and CDR2: KGHDR and SFDVKD. The DNA of the CDR3 is TGTGCCACCACGGGGACGAAGAACAACCGACCCGTCGAGACCCAGTACTTC. As protein: CATTGTKNNRPVETQYF.

This clonotype has a handful of counts. The gene calls are TRBV28 and TRBJ1-1; D possibly corresponds to TRBD1 (5 bases). V lost 2 bases to trimming and J lost 1 base, with 17 bases between them. Germline V gives CDR1 MDHEN, CDR2 SYDVKM. The CDR3 consists of 17 residues. The CDR3 DNA reads as TGTGCCAGCAGTTTACGCCCATGGGCAGGGAGGAACACTGAAGCTTTCTTT. Protein product: CASSLRPWAGRNTEAFF.

This clonotype came up a few times. The gene calls are TRBV21-1 and TRBJ2-7; the table assigns TRBD1, which was not confirmed against the DNA. TRBV21-1 is a listed pseudogene. This CDR3 contains 14 residues. CDR3 nucleotide sequence: TGTGCCAGCAGCATAGGCCAGGGCGAGAACGAGCAGTACTTC. This codes for CASSIGQGENEQYF.

This clonotype was observed a few times. The gene calls are TRBV7-9 and TRBJ1-2; D possibly corresponds to TRBD1 (5 bases). With 2 bases removed from V and 2 bases from J, the gap between germline ends came to 12 bases. Germline V gives CDR1 SEHNR, CDR2 FQNEAQ (reference sequence). The CDR3 covers 15 residues. The CDR3 loop is CASSLRDGQNYGYTF. The CDR3 nucleotides read TGTGCCAGCAGCTTACGGGACGGGCAGAACTATGGCTACACCTTC.

The chain links TRBV6-5 to TRBJ1-1; 8 bases are a match to TRBD1. V dropped 5 bases and J dropped 2; count of bases not matched to a gene: 4. Germline V gene data show CDR1 as MNHEY and CDR2 as SVGAGI. The CDR3 extends over 14 amino acids. CDR3: CASSTDRGNTEAFF. The DNA for the CDR3 is TGTGCCAGCAGTACCGACAGGGGAAACACTGAAGCTTTCTTT.

The V call is TRBV5-1, the J call TRBJ2-1; D is tentatively TRBD1 or TRBD2 (5 bases each). Per germline, CDR1 SGHRS and CDR2 YFSETQ. The CDR3 extends over 14 amino acids. The V gene lost 7 bases and the J gene lost 6 bases, with 17 bases spanning the gap. CDR3 DNA sequence: TGCGCCAGCGGTTCGGGACGGACCCTCAATGAGCAGTTCTTC. It yields the protein CASGSGRTLNEQFF. Looking up the rest from reference TRBV5-1 and TRBJ2-1 gives the full variable domain: KAGVTQTPRYLIKTRGQQVTLSCSPISGHRSVSWYQQTPGQGLQFLFEYFSETQRNKGNFPGRFSGRQFSNSRSEMNVSTLELGDSALYLCASGSGRTLNEQFFGPGTRLTVL.

This clonotype was recorded at least ten times. The rearrangement joins TRBV20-1 to TRBJ2-7; the D gene is possibly TRBD2 (5 bases). V was clipped by 5 bases and J by 0 bases, with 20 bases between them. Germline V lookup: CDR1 DFQATT, CDR2 SNEGSKA (reference sequence). The CDR3 extends over 16 amino acids. The CDR3: CSAENAGVQSSYEQYF. CDR3 DNA sequence: TGCAGTGCTGAAAACGCCGGGGTCCAGAGCTCCTACGAGCAGTACTTC.

The chain combines TRBV4-1 with TRBJ2-1, with 10 positions matching TRBD1. The CDR3 loop spans 15 amino acids. Germline V gene sequence: CDR1 MGHRA, CDR2 YSYEKL. V shed 2 bases, J shed 3 bases, and the junction held 1 base outside the gene matches. The CDR3: CASSQWDRGYNEQFF. CDR3 in DNA: TGCGCCAGCAGCCAATGGGACAGGGGCTACAATGAGCAGTTCTTC.

This rearrangement joins TRBV18 to TRBJ2-1; 8 bases map to TRBD1. CDR1 and CDR2 (germline): KGHSH, LQKENI. This CDR3 has 16 residues. V lost 3 bases, J lost 6 bases, and 10 bases stayed unmatched. This CDR3 is CASSPVTGVGRNEQFF. The DNA of the CDR3 is TGTGCCAGCTCACCCGTGACAGGGGTGGGTCGCAATGAGCAGTTCTTC.

The rearrangement links TRBV6-2 or TRBV6-3 to TRBJ1-5; D uncertain. The CDR3 consists of 15 residues. Per germline, CDR1 MNHEY and CDR2 SVGEGT. V was clipped by 10 bases and J by 1 base, with 17 bases between them. CDR3 in DNA: TGTGCCACTACTGGGTATGCGAAAAGCAATCAGCCCCAGCATTTT. This codes for CATTGYAKSNQPQHF.

Ten or more counts support this clonotype. The chain links TRBV18 to TRBJ2-5, with D perhaps TRBD1 (5 bases). V was shortened by 1 base and J by 5 bases, with 14 bases between the two germline ends. The germline V gene encodes CDR1 KGHSH and CDR2 LQKENI. The CDR3 sequence is 15 residues long. The DNA for the CDR3 is TGTGCCAGCTCACCACGTCAAGGGGCCGGCGAGACCCAGTACTTC. Protein: CASSPRQGAGETQYF.

This clonotype was counted many times. The CDR3 coding sequence is TGTGCCAGCAGCGTAGTGGGGTCAGGGGGACTAGCCACAGATACGCAGTATTTT. It yields the protein CASSVVGSGGLATDTQYF. This chain uses TRBV9 with TRBJ2-3; the match to TRBD2 covers 9 bases. J was trimmed by 2 bases and V by 0 bases; bases with no gene match: 10. CDR1 and CDR2 from the germline V gene are SGDLS and YYNGEE. This CDR3 has 18 residues.

This clonotype was seen ten or more times. The V and J genes are TRBV6-2 or TRBV6-3 and TRBJ1-1; D call uncertain. The V end was cut by 2 bases, the J end by 0 bases, with 4 bases between. Germline-derived CDR1 and CDR2 are MNHEY and SVGEGT. CDR3 size: 13 residues. CDR3 loop: CASSYGMNTEAFF. The CDR3 bases are TGTGCCAGCAGTTACGGGATGAACACTGAAGCTTTCTTT.

CDR3 bases: TGTGCCAGCAGCCAAAGGCCCGGACAGGCGTCCTACGAGCAGTACTTC. Encoded protein: CASSQRPGQASYEQYF. The chain employs TRBV14 and TRBJ2-7, with TRBD1 matching 7 bases. After removal of 2 bases from V and 1 base from J, the junction contained 8 bases not matched to a gene. The CDR3 consists of 16 residues. Germline V CDR1 and CDR2: SGHDN, FVKESK.

The rearrangement joins TRBV6-2 or TRBV6-3 to TRBJ2-7; 7 nucleotides line up with TRBD1. With 2 bases clipped from V and 0 bases from J, the junction kept 7 bases outside the gene matches. The CDR3 is 16 amino acids. Germline V gene data show CDR1 as MNHEY and CDR2 as SVGEGT. Here the CDR3 DNA reads TGTGCCAGCAGTTACACCCCCGGGACAGCCTCCTACGAGCAGTACTTC. As protein: CASSYTPGTASYEQYF.

This clonotype was counted ten times or more. The chain uses TRBV29-1 and TRBJ2-1; 7 bases agree with TRBD2. This CDR3 comprises 14 residues. Unmatched junction bases numbered 6, after V lost 7 bases and J lost 0 bases. Germline V gene data show CDR1 as SQVTM and CDR2 as ANQGSEA. CDR3 nucleotide sequence: TGCAGCGGCACTAGCGCCAGCTCCTACAATGAGCAGTTCTTC. Its protein product is CSGTSASSYNEQFF.

This clonotype came up a few times. The chain uses TRBV20-1 and TRBJ1-1; TRBD1 is a possible D gene (5 bases). Between the trimmed V and J ends, which lost 8 bases and 5 bases, there was a span of 12 bases. Germline CDR1 reads DFQATT; CDR2 reads SNEGSKA (reference sequence). CDR3 length: 11 residues. The CDR3 DNA reads TGCAGTATGGGGGATGCTACTGAAGCTTTCTTT. Protein sequence: CSMGDATEAFF.

This clonotype was seen at least ten times. The chain combines TRBV20-1 with TRBJ2-5; TRBD1 matches at 7 bases. CDR3 length: 14 amino acids. Per the germline V gene, CDR1 is DFQATT and CDR2 is SNEGSKA (reference sequence). Trimming took 6 bases from V and 3 from J; bases not matched to a gene: 10. CDR3 bases: TGCAGTGCGATAGCCGGGGACAGTAAAGAGACCCAGTACTTC. Its translation: CSAIAGDSKETQYF.

This clonotype was found a few times. The chain employs TRBV12-3 or TRBV12-4 and TRBJ2-4; D is unresolved. The CDR3 extends over 14 amino acids. Trimming cost V 2 bases and J 4 bases, with 9 bases left between them. The CDR3 nucleotides are TGTGCCAGCAGTTTAAGCCCACAGAAAAACATTCAGTACTTC. As protein: CASSLSPQKNIQYF.

The rearrangement uses TRBV6-2 or TRBV6-3 and TRBJ1-1; D gene ambiguous. V lost 4 bases to trimming and J lost 5 bases, with 8 bases between them. Germline V CDR1 and CDR2: MNHEY, SVGEGT. The CDR3 extends over 12 amino acids. The CDR3 loop is CASSWRQTEAFF. CDR3 nucleotides: TGTGCCAGCAGTTGGCGTCAAACTGAAGCTTTCTTT.